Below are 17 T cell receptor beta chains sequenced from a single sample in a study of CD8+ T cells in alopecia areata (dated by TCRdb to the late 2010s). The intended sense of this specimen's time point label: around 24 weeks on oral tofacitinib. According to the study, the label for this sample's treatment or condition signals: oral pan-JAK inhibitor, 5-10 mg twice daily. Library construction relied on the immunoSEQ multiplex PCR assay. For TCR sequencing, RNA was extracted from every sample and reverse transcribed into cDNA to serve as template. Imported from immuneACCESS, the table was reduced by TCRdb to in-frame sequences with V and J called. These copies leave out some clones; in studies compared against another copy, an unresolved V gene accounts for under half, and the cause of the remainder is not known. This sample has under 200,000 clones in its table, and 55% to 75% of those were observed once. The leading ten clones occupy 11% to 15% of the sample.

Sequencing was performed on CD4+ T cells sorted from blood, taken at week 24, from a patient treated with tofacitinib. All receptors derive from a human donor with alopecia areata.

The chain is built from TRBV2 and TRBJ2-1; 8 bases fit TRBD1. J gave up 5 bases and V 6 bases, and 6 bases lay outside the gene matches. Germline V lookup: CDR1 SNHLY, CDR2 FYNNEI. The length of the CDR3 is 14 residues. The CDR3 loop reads CASSPTTGDNEQFF. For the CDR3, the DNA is TGTGCCAGCAGCCCAACGACAGGGGACAATGAGCAGTTCTTC.

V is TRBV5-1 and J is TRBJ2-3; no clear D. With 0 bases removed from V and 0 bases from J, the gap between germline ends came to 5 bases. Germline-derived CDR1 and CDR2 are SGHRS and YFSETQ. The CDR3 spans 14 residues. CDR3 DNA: TGCGCCAGCAGCTTGGACTCTAGCACAGATACGCAGTATTTT. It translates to CASSLDSSTDTQYF.

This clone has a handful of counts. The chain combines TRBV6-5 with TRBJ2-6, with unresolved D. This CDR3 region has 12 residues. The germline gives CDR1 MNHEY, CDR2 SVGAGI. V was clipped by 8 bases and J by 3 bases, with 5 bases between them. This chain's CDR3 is CASRHGANVLTF. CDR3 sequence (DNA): TGTGCCAGCCGCCATGGGGCCAACGTCCTGACTTTC.

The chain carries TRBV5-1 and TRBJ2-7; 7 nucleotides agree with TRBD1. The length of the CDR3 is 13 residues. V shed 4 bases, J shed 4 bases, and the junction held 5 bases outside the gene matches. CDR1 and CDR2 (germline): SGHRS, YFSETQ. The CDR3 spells CASSRWTGYEQYF. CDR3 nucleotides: TGCGCCAGCAGCCGATGGACAGGATACGAGCAGTACTTC.

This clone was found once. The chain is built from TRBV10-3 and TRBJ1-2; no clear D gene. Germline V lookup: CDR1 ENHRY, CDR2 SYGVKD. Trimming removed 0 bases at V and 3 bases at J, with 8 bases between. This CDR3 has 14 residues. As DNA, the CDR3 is TGTGCCATCAGTGAGTCAGAGGACGACTATGGCTACACCTTC. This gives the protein CAISESEDDYGYTF.

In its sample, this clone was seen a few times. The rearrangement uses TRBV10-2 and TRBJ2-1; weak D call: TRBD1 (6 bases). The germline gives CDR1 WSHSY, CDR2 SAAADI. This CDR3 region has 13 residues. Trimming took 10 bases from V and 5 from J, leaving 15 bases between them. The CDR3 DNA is TGCGCCACCCGCACATCAGGGGACAATGAGCAGTTCTTC. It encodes CATRTSGDNEQFF.

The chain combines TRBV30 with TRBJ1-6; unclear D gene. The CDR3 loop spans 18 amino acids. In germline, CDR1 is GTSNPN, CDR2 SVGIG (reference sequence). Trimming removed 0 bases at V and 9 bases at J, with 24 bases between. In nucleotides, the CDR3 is TGTGCCTGGAGTGTACCGTTTGCGAGGACCTCTGGCGGTTCACCCCTCCACTTT. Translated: CAWSVPFARTSGGSPLHF.

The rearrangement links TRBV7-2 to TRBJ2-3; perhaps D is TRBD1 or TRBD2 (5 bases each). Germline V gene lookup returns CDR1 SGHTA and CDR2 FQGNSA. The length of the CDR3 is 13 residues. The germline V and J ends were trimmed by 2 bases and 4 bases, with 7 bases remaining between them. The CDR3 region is CASSLRGADTQYF. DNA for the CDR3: TGTGCCAGCAGCTTAAGAGGGGCAGATACGCAGTATTTT.

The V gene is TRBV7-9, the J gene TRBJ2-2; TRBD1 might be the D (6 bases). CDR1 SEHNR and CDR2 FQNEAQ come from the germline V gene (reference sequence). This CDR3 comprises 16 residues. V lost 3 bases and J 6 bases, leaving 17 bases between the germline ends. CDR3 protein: CASSFGTPGRAGELFF. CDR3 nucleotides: TGTGCCAGCAGCTTCGGGACACCCGGGCGGGCCGGGGAGCTGTTTTTT. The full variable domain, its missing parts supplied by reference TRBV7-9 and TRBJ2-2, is DTGVSQNPRHKITKRGQNVTFRCDPISEHNRLYWYRQTLGQGPEFLTYFQNEAQLEKSRLLSDRFSAERPKGSFSTLEIQRTEQGDSAMYLCASSFGTPGRAGELFFGEGSRLTVL.

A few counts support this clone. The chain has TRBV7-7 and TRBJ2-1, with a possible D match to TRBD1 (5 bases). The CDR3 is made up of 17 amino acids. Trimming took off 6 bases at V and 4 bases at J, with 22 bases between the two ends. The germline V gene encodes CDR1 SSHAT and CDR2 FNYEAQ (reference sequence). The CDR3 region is CASSASSPVNRYNEQFF. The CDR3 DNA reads TGTGCCAGCAGTGCATCCTCCCCTGTTAACAGGTACAATGAGCAGTTCTTC. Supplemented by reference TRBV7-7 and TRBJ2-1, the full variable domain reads GAGVSQSPRYKVTKRGQDVTLRCDPISSHATLYWYQQALGQGPEFLTYFNYEAQPDKSGLPSDRFSAERPEGSISTLTIQRTEQRDSAMYRCASSASSPVNRYNEQFFGPGTRLTVL.

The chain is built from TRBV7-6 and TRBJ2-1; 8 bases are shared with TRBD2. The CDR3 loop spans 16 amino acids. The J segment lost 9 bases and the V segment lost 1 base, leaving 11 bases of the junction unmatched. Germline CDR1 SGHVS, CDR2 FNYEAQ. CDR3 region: CASSLGGGTRLGEQFF. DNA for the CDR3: TGTGCCAGCAGCTTAGGGGGGGGGACTAGATTGGGTGAGCAGTTCTTC.

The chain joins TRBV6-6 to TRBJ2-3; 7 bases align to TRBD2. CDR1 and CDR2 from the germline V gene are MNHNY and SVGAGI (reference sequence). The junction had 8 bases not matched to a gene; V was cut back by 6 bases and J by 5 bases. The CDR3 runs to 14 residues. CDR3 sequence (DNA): TGTGCCAGCAGCCCTGGACTAGTTGTAGATACGCAGTATTTT. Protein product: CASSPGLVVDTQYF.

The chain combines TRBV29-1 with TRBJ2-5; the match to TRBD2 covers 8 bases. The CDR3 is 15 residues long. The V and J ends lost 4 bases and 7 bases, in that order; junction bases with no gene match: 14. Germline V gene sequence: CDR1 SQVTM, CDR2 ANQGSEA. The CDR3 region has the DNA TGCAGCGTTGGACCTGTCCGGGGGGGCCTTGGGACCCAGTACTTC. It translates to CSVGPVRGGLGTQYF.

The CDR3 sequence: CASSYSRQENTEAFF. The DNA for the CDR3 is TGTGCCAGCAGTTACTCCCGACAGGAGAACACTGAAGCTTTCTTT. The chain combines TRBV6-5 with TRBJ1-1; a weak D match, TRBD1 (6 bases). V was trimmed by 0 bases and J by 1 base, leaving 9 bases between them. Germline V lookup: CDR1 MNHEY, CDR2 SVGAGI. There are 15 residues in the CDR3.

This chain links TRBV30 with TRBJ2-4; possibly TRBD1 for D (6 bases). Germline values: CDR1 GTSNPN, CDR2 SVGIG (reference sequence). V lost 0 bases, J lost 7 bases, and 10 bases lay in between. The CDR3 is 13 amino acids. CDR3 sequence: CAWSVQGANIQYF. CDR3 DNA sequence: TGTGCCTGGAGTGTACAGGGAGCGAACATTCAGTACTTC.

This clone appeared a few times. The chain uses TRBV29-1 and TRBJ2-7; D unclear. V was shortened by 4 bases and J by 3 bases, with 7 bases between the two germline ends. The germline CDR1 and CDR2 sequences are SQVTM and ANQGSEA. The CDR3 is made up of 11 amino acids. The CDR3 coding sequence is TGCAGCGTTGGGTGGGGCTACGAGCAGTACTTC. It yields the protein CSVGWGYEQYF.

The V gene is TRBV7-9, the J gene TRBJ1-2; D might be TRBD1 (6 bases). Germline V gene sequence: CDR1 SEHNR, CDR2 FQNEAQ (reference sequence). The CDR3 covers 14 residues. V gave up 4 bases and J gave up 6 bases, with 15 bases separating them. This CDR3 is CASSSQRTEDGYTF. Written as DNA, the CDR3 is TGTGCCAGCAGCTCCCAAAGGACAGAGGATGGCTACACCTTC.